This T cell receptor beta chain appears in the sequencing data of a study of blood T cell repertoires in COVID-19 (dated by TCRdb to the early 2020s). A note on the overall study: Collaborator samples came from the United States, Italy and Spain and covered acute and convalescent phases of COVID-19. Where HLA class I and class II types were available, the types were taken from metadata supplied by the sample provider, not from assay-based typing. Deeply sampled blood TCRbeta repertoires from subjects exposed to, actively infected with, or recovered from COVID-19 were included in the dataset. A de-identified subject ID, COVID-19 status, age in years and sex were almost always included in the sample metadata. The samples were drawn from the first 160 participants of the ongoing ImmuneRACE study and from over 950 subjects provided by 6 global collaborators. The repertoires were released in a freely available public database intended as a resource for research on the immune response to SARS-CoV-2. The material from the prospective study consisted of cDNA or gDNA derived from T cells, B-cell-depleted T cells, or PBMCs.

With respect to this clone: Its antigen remains unidentified. No much larger clone exists at a distance of one base, and base qualities are not known.

Via the germline V gene, CDR1 is SGHRS and CDR2 YFSETQ. There are 15 amino acids in the CDR3, from cysteine to phenylalanine inclusive. CDR3 DNA is the only sequence kept; it has 45 bases, read in frame from the first base. V is cut by 7 bases and J by 2 bases, and the space between the germline ends is 15 bases. Collaborating institutions collected whole blood in K2EDTA tubes following their own protocols. For TCRbeta analysis, collaborators shipped samples in one of three forms: frozen whole blood, isolated PBMCs, or DNA extracted from either of those sample types. TCRbeta CDR3 regions were amplified from genomic DNA by means of the immunoSEQ Assay, a bias-controlled multiplex PCR. The source study handled its data this way. Within the assay, amplification of reference gene primers was used to estimate how many nucleated cells each sample contained. To quantify the absolute abundance of each unique TCRbeta CDR3 rearrangement, sequence reads were collapsed and filtered. For each sample, productive Simpson clonality was calculated as the square root of Simpson's diversity index across productive rearrangements. The source is immuneACCESS, and TCRdb retained only in-frame sequences with V and J called. Part of the clones is not carried over; for the studies checked, unresolved V genes explain less than half of this, and the remainder is unexplained. V and J calls and clone size are those listed in that table; D and trimming were worked out from the DNA. Here the sample has roughly 150,000 clones; about 86% occur a single time. Approximately 11% of the sample lies in the top ten.

The full study reports these points: How much clinical and demographic metadata was included differed by source and by participant, and the metadata was provided uncurated.

This chain joins TRBV5-1 to TRBJ2-2, with a tentative D gene TRBD1 over 6 matching bases. Sequences were obtained from peripheral blood. The clonotype comes from a man in his sixties or seventies with active or convalescent COVID-19. The CDR3 region has the sequence CASFPQGLNTGELFF. The DNA is TGCGCCAGCTTTCCTCAGGGGCTCAACACCGGGGAGCTGTTTTTT. Reference TRBV5-1 and TRBJ2-2 genes cover what lies past the CDR3, so the full variable domain is KAGVTQTPRYLIKTRGQQVTLSCSPISGHRSVSWYQQTPGQGLQFLFEYFSETQRNKGNFPGRFSGRQFSNSRSEMNVSTLELGDSALYLCASFPQGLNTGELFFGEGSRLTVL.